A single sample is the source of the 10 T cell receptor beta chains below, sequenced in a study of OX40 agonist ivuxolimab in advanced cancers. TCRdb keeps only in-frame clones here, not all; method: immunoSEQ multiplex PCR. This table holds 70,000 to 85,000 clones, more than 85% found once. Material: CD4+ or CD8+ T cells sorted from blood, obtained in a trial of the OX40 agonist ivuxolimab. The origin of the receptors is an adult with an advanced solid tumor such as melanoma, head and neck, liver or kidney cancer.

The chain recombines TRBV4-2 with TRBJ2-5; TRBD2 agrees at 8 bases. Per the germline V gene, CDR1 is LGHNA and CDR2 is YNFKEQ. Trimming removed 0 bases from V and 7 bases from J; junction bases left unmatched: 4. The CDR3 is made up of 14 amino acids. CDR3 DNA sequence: TGTGCCAGCAGCCAAGATAATAGCGGGGTGACCCAGTACTTC. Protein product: CASSQDNSGVTQYF.

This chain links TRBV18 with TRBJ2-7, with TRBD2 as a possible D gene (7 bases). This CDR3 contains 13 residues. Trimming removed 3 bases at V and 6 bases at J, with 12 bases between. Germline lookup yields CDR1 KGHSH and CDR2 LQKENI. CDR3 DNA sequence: TGTGCCAGCTCACCCCGAGGGGGGGGCGAGCAGTACTTC. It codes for CASSPRGGGEQYF.

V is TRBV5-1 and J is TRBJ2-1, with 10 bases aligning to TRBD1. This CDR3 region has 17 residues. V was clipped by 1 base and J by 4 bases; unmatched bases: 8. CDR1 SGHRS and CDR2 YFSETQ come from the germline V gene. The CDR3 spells CASSLLARTGGYNEQFF. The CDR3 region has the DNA TGCGCCAGCAGCTTGTTAGCCCGGACAGGGGGATACAATGAGCAGTTCTTC.

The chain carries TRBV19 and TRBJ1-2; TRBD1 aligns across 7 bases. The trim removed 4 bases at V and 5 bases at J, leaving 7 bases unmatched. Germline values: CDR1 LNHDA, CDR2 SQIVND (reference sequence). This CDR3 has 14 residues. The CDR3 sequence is CASSTTGDRYGYTF. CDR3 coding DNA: TGTGCCAGTAGTACTACAGGGGATCGGTATGGCTACACCTTC.

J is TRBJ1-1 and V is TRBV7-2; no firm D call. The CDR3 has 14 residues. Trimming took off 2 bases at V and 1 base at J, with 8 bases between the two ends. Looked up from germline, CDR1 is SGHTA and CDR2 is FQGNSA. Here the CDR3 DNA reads TGTGCCAGCAGCTTAATGATCGGGAACACTGAAGCTTTCTTT. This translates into CASSLMIGNTEAFF.

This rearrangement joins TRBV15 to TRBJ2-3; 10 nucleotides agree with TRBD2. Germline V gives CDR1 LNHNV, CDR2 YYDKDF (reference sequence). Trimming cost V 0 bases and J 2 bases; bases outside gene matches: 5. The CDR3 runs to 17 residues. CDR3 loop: CATSRELAGSPTDTQYF. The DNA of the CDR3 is TGTGCCACCAGCAGAGAACTAGCGGGGTCACCCACAGATACGCAGTATTTT.

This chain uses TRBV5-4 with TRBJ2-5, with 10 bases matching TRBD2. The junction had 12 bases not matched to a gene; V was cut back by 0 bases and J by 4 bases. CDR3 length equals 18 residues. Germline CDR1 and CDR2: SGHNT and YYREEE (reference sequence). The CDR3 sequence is CASSLARASGSTRETQYF. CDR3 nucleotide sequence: TGTGCCAGCAGCTTGGCTCGTGCTAGCGGGAGTACACGAGAGACCCAGTACTTC.

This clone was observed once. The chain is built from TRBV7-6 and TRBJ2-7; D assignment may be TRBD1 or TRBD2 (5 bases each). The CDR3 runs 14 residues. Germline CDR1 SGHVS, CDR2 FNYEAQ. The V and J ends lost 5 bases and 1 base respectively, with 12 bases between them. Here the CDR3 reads CASSAGTVSYEQYF. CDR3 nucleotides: TGTGCCAGCAGCGCAGGGACGGTTTCCTACGAGCAGTACTTC. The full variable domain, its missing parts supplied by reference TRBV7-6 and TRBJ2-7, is GAGVSQSPRYKVTKRGQDVALRCDPISGHVSLYWYRQALGQGPEFLTYFNYEAQQDKSGLPNDRFSAERPEGSISTLTIQRTEQRDSAMYRCASSAGTVSYEQYFGPGTRLTVT.

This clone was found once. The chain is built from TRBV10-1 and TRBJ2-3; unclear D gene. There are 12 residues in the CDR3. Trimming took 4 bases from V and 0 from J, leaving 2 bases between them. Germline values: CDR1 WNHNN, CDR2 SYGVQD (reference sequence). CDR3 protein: CASSASTDTQYF. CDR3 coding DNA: TGCGCCAGCAGTGCTAGCACAGATACGCAGTATTTT.

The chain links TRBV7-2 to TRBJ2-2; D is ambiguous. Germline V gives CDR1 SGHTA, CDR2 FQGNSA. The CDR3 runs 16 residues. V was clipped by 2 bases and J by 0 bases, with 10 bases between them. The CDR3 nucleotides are TGTGCCAGCAGCTTATGGGGTTCCTCGAACACCGGGGAGCTGTTTTTT. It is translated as CASSLWGSSNTGELFF.